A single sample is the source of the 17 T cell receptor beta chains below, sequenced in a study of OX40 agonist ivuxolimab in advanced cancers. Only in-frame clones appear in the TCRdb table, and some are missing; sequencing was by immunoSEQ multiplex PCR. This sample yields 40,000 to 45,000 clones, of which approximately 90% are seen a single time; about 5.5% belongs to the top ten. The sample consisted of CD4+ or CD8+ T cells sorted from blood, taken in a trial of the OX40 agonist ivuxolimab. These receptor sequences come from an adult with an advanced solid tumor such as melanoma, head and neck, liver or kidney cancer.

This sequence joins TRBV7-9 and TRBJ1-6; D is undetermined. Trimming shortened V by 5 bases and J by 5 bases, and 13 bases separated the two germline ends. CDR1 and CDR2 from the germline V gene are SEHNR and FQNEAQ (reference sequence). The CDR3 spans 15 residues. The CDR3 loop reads CASSHSDGNNSPLHF. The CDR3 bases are TGTGCCAGCAGCCACTCGGACGGGAATAATTCACCCCTCCACTTT.

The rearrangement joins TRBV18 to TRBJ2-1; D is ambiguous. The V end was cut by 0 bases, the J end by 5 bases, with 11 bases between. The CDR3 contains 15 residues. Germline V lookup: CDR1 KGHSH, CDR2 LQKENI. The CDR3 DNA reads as TGTGCCAGCTCACCACCGCCAGGTAGGAACAATGAGCAGTTCTTC. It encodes CASSPPPGRNNEQFF.

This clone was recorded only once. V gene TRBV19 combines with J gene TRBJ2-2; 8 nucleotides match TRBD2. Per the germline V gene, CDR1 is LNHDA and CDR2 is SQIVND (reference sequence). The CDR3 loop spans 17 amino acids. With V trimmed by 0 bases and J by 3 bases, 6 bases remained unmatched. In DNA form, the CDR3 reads TGTGCCAGTAGTATAGATGTAGCGGGGTTTTACACCGGGGAGCTGTTTTTT. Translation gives CASSIDVAGFYTGELFF.

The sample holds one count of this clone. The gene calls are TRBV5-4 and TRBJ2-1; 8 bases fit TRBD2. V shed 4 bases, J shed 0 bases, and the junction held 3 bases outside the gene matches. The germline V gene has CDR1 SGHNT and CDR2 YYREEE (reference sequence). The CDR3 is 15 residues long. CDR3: CASSRTSGSYNEQFF. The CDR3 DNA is TGTGCCAGCAGCCGAACTAGCGGCTCCTACAATGAGCAGTTCTTC.

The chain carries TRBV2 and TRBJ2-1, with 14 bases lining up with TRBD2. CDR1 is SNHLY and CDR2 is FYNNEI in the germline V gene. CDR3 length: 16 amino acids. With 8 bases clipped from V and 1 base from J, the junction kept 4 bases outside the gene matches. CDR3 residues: CASAGLAGASYNEQFF. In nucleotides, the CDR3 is TGTGCCAGCGCGGGACTAGCGGGAGCATCCTACAATGAGCAGTTCTTC.

The CDR3 sequence: CSVEAGSLYEQYF. The DNA of the CDR3 is TGCAGCGTTGAGGCCGGGAGTCTCTACGAGCAGTACTTC. J is TRBJ2-7 and V is TRBV29-1; possible D gene TRBD2, 6 bases. The germline CDR1 and CDR2 sequences are SQVTM and ANQGSEA. This CDR3 has 13 residues. The V end was cut by 3 bases, the J end by 3 bases, with 12 bases between.

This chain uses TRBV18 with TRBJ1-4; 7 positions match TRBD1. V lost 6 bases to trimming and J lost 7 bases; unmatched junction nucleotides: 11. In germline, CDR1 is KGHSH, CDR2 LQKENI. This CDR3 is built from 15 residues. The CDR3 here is CASSDRQGFTEKLFF. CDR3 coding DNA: TGTGCCAGCTCGGATAGACAGGGTTTCACTGAAAAACTGTTTTTT.

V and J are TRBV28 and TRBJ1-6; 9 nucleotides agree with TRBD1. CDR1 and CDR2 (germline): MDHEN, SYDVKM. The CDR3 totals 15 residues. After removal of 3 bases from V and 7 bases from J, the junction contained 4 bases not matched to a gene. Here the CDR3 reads CASSFVGQGNSPLHF. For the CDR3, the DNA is TGTGCCAGCAGTTTCGTCGGACAGGGGAATTCACCCCTCCACTTT.

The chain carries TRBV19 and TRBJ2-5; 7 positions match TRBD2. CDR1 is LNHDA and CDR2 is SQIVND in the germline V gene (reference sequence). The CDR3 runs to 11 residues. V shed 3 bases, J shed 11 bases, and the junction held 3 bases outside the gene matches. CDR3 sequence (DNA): TGTGCCAGTAGTATTCCCGGGAGGCAGTACTTC. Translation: CASSIPGRQYF.

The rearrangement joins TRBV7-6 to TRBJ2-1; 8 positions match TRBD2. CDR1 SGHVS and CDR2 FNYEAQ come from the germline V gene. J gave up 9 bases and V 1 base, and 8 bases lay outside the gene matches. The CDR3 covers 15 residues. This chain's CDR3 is CASSLGGRSSAEQFF. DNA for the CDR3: TGTGCCAGCAGCTTAGGCGGGAGGTCGTCGGCTGAGCAGTTCTTC. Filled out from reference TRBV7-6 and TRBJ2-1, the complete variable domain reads GAGVSQSPRYKVTKRGQDVALRCDPISGHVSLYWYRQALGQGPEFLTYFNYEAQQDKSGLPNDRFSAERPEGSISTLTIQRTEQRDSAMYRCASSLGGRSSAEQFFGPGTRLTVL.

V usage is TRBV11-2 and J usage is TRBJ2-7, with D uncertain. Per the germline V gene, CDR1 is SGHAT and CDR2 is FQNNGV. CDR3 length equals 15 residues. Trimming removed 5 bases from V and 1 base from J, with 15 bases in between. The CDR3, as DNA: TGTGCCAGCAGCCTAGGGCAGGATTGGTCCTACGAGCAGTACTTC. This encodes CASSLGQDWSYEQYF.

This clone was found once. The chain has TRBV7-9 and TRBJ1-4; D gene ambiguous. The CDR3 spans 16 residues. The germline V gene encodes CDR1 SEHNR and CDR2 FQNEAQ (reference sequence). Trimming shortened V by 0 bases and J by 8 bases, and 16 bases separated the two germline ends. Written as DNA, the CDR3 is TGTGCCAGCAGCTTAGCGGAAAGGACTTTTTTGGAAAAACTGTTTTTT. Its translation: CASSLAERTFLEKLFF. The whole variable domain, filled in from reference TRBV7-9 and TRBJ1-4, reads DTGVSQNPRHKITKRGQNVTFRCDPISEHNRLYWYRQTLGQGPEFLTYFQNEAQLEKSRLLSDRFSAERPKGSFSTLEIQRTEQGDSAMYLCASSLAERTFLEKLFFGSGTQLSVL.

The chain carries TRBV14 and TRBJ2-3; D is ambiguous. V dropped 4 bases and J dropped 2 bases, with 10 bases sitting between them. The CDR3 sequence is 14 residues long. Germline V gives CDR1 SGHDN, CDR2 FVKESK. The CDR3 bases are TGTGCCAGCAGCCGCCTACAGTCCACAGATACGCAGTATTTT. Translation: CASSRLQSTDTQYF. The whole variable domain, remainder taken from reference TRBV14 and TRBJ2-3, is EAGVTQFPSHSVIEKGQTVTLRCDPISGHDNLYWYRRVMGKEIKFLLHFVKESKQDESGMPNNRFLAERTGGTYSTLKVQPAELEDSGVYFCASSRLQSTDTQYFGPGTRLTVL.

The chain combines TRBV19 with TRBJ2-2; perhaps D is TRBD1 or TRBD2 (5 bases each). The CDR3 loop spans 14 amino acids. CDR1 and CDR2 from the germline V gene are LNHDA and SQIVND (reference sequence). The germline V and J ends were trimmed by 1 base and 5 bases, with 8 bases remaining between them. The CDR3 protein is CASSIGGGTGELFF. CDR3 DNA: TGTGCCAGTAGTATAGGTGGGGGTACCGGGGAGCTGTTTTTT.

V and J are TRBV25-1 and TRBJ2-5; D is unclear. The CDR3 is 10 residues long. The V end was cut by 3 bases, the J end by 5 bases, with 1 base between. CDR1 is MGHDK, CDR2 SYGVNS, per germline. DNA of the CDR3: TGTGCCAGCAGTGAGGAGACCCAGTACTTC. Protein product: CASSEETQYF.

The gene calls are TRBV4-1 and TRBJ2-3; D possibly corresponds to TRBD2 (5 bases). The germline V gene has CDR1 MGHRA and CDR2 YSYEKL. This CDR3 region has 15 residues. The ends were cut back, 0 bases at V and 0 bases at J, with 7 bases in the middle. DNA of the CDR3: TGCGCCAGCAGCCAAGATGGAGGAAGCACAGATACGCAGTATTTT. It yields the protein CASSQDGGSTDTQYF.

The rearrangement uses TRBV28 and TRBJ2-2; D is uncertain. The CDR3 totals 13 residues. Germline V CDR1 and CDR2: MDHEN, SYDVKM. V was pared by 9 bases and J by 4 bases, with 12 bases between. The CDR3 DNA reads TGTGCCAGTGGGATTCAGCCCACCGGGGAGCTGTTTTTT. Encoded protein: CASGIQPTGELFF.